This T cell receptor beta chain was profiled in a study of cytomegalovirus exposure and HLA in healthy donors. Concerning this clone itself: Its antigen is not known.

The repertoire was sequenced with immunoSEQ multiplex PCR; TCRdb's copy has only in-frame clones and lacks some. The table lists about 130,000 clones, roughly 90% of them singletons, with 2% in the top ten. Study-wide points: The authors confirmed in vitro that a few CMV-associated chains were specific for CMV antigens.

This CDR3 contains 16 residues. The ends lost 5 bases at V and 3 bases at J; junction bases unmatched: 10. In germline, CDR1 is MDHEN, CDR2 SYDVKM. This TCR was recovered from a young woman in good health and CMV-seronegative. The sample consisted of PBMCs. The V call is TRBV28, the J call TRBJ1-1; 9 positions agree with TRBD1. CDR3 protein: CASSPGQGRTYTEAFF. In nucleotides, the CDR3 is TGTGCCAGCAGTCCCGGACAGGGGAGGACCTACACTGAAGCTTTCTTT.